Below, one T cell receptor (beta chain) is given with its context. The target antigen is unknown. CDR3 length: 17 amino acids. Germline V gene sequence: CDR1 MNHEY, CDR2 SMNVEV (reference sequence). Trimming stripped 8 bases from V and 7 bases from J, with 26 bases between. The sample is drawn from a study of cytomegalovirus exposure and HLA in healthy donors. Points from the study as a whole: With later analysis, a missense DCLRE1C variant became linked to TCR beta V- and J-gene trimming. Both high specificity and high sensitivity reportedly marked the classifier's diagnosis of cytomegalovirus status. A previous analysis found most TCR beta V segments productive roughly 87% or roughly 30% of the time.

PCR employed 60 Vbeta and 13 Jbeta primers. Sequencing used immunoSEQ multiplex PCR; TCRdb keeps in-frame clones, though not all of them. The sample yields about 150,000 clones, over 60% seen once. This TCR was recovered from a young woman in good health and CMV-seronegative. The chain combines TRBV27 with TRBJ2-2; weak D call: TRBD1 (5 bases). The sequencing input was PBMCs. The CDR3 nucleotides read TGTGCCAGCTCCTCCTCATTCAGGGCCATTAAGATCGGGGAGCTGTTTTTT. It is translated as CASSSSFRAIKIGELFF.